A single sample gave rise to the 5 T cell receptor beta chains below, sequenced in a study of blood T cell repertoires in COVID-19. The table came from immunoSEQ multiplex PCR; TCRdb's copy has only in-frame clones and leaves some out. The sample yields approximately 230,000 clones, about 87% seen once. Sequenced sample: peripheral blood. All receptors derive from a woman younger than 45 with COVID-19, enrolled during active disease.

About this clone itself: The sample has other DNA sequences that encode this CDR3 too. The CDR3 region is CASSPGDYGYTF. The CDR3 bases are TGTGCCAGTAGCCCAGGGGACTATGGCTACACCTTC. The rearrangement links TRBV19 to TRBJ1-2; the D gene is possibly TRBD1 (6 bases). Germline V gene data show CDR1 as LNHDA and CDR2 as SQIVND (reference sequence). This CDR3 comprises 12 residues. V was pared by 6 bases and J by 3 bases, with 8 bases between.

A remark on this clone: This sample also contains other DNA sequences that code for the same CDR3. The V gene is TRBV28, the J gene TRBJ1-5, with 10 nucleotides matching TRBD1. CDR3 size: 14 residues. V lost 4 bases to trimming and J lost 5 bases; unmatched junction nucleotides: 2. CDR1 and CDR2 from the germline V gene are MDHEN and SYDVKM. The CDR3 sequence is CASSSGQGDQPQHF. In nucleotides, the CDR3 is TGTGCCAGCAGTTCCGGACAGGGGGATCAGCCCCAGCATTTT.

This clone was detected once. V gene TRBV19 combines with J gene TRBJ1-4, with 9 bases lining up with TRBD1. Germline assignment: CDR1 LNHDA and CDR2 SQIVND (reference sequence). This CDR3 comprises 15 residues. V was clipped by 2 bases and J by 3 bases; unmatched bases: 1. The DNA for the CDR3 is TGTGCCAGTAGTATACGGGACAGGGCTAATGAAAAACTGTTTTTT. Translation gives CASSIRDRANEKLFF. The full variable domain, with the rest looked up from reference TRBV19 and TRBJ1-4, is DGGITQSPKYLFRKEGQNVTLSCEQNLNHDAMYWYRQDPGQGLRLIYYSQIVNDFQKGDIAEGYSVSREKKESFPLTVTSAQKNPTAFYLCASSIRDRANEKLFFGSGTQLSVL.

The chain joins TRBV11-2 to TRBJ2-4; tentatively, D is TRBD1 (5 bases). The V end was cut by 1 base, the J end by 0 bases, with 7 bases between. CDR1 is SGHAT, CDR2 FQNNGV, per germline. This CDR3 is built from 15 residues. Written as DNA, the CDR3 is TGTGCCAGCAGCTTAGGGGGCCTAGCCAAAAACATTCAGTACTTC. This codes for CASSLGGLAKNIQYF.

This clone was observed at least ten times. The J gene is TRBJ2-7, the V gene TRBV7-8, with 8 bases lining up with TRBD2. Germline trimming cut 3 bases from V and 0 bases from J; bases unmatched to any gene: 1. Germline V lookup: CDR1 SGHVS, CDR2 FQNEAQ. The CDR3 loop spans 14 amino acids. In DNA form, the CDR3 reads TGTGCCAGCAGCTTTAGCGGGGTCTCCTACGAGCAGTACTTC. This encodes CASSFSGVSYEQYF. Complete variable domain (other parts from reference TRBV7-8 and TRBJ2-7): GAGVSQSPRYKVAKRGQDVALRCDPISGHVSLFWYQQALGQGPEFLTYFQNEAQLDKSGLPSDRFFAERPEGSVSTLKIQRTQQEDSAVYLCASSFSGVSYEQYFGPGTRLTVT.